What follows are 4 T cell receptor beta chains derived from one specimen sequenced in a study of regulatory T cells in long-lasting Graves disease. Time point specified: persistent/refractory GD, antithyroid drugs over 5 years with positive TRAb. From RNA extracted from PBMCs, the TCR library was made. Both iRepertoire HTBI primers and Arm-PCR of CDR3 regions were used to build the TCR beta libraries. TCRdb processed the multiplex PCR reads anew with MiXCR; each CDR3 protein has one entry. In the table there are about 420,000 distinct CDR3 sequences, roughly a quarter of which are singletons. Sample: peripheral blood mononuclear cells (PBMCs), taken when the disease was refractory, from a patient treated with antithyroid drugs. Receptors originate from a female donor with Graves disease.

The sample holds a few counts of this clonotype. V and J are TRBV2 and TRBJ2-1, with TRBD2 identical over 9 bases. The CDR3 is made up of 15 amino acids. V gave up 6 bases and J gave up 3 bases; unmatched junction bases: 6. Germline V lookup: CDR1 SNHLY, CDR2 FYNNEI. CDR3 amino acids: CASRREGGFYNEQFF. CDR3 nucleotide sequence: TGTGCCAGCAGGCGGGAGGGCGGTTTCTACAATGAGCAGTTCTTC.

This clonotype was seen a few times. The chain links TRBV3-1 to TRBJ1-1; 10 bases align to TRBD1. The germline CDR1 and CDR2 sequences are LGHDT and YNNKEL (reference sequence). The ends lost 7 bases at V and 0 bases at J; junction bases unmatched: 8. This CDR3 has 16 residues. The CDR3 nucleotides read TGTGCCAGCACCCCAGGGGGACAGGGGTTGAACACTGAAGCTTTCTTT. It translates to CASTPGGQGLNTEAFF.

Notes on this clonotype: A read error may account for a junction end that differs from germline. The CDR3 spells CVSSYLLGETQYF. DNA of the CDR3: TGTGTCAGCAGTTACCTTCTCGGGGAGACCCAGTACTTC. The chain is built from TRBV7-9 and TRBJ2-5; D unresolved. The CDR3 length is 13 residues. Per the germline V gene, CDR1 is SEHNR and CDR2 is FQNEAQ (reference sequence).

There are many counts of this clonotype. The chain combines TRBV6-1 with TRBJ1-4, with D maybe TRBD1 (5 bases). The CDR3 runs 17 residues. Germline lookup yields CDR1 MNHNS and CDR2 SASEGT. V was pared by 6 bases and J by 3 bases, with 20 bases between. CDR3 in DNA: TGTGCCAGCAGGACCGGGACGGGGTACACCCCTAATGAAAAACTGTTTTTT. Translated, it gives CASRTGTGYTPNEKLFF.